The T cell receptor beta chain under discussion was sequenced for a study of shared clonotypes between healthy human individuals. CDR3 length: 14 amino acids. Per the germline V gene, CDR1 is KGHSH and CDR2 is LQKENI. V lost 3 bases, J lost 0 bases, and 5 bases lay in between. Sorted-subset replicate PCRs used 200 ng DNA, 30,000 or so T cell genomes. The protocol was immunoSEQ multiplex PCR, while the TCRdb copy is restricted to in-frame clones and leaves out a portion. The table has more than 2,000,000 clones, 80% to 95% seen once. There were only Caucasian adults among the donors, and all lived in Nashville, Tennessee.

This TCR was recovered from a man younger than 35 in good health. Some clones in this sample may be carry-over from other donors' samples. Material for sequencing was naive CD4+ T cells from PBMCs. The subset here: CD45RA+ positively selected. This chain uses TRBV18 with TRBJ1-4, with no clear D. The CDR3 DNA reads TGTGCCAGCTCACCTGAGCCAACTAATGAAAAACTGTTTTTT. Encoded protein: CASSPEPTNEKLFF.